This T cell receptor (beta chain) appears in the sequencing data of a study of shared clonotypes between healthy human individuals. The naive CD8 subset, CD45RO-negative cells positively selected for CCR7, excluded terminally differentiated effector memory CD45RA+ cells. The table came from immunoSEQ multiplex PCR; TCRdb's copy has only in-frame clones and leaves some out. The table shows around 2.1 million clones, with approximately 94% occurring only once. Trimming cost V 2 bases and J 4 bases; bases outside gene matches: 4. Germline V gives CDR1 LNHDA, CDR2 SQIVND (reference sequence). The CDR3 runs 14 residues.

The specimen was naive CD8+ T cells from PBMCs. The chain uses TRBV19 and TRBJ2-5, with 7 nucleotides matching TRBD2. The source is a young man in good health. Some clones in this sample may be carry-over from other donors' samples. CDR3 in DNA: TGTGCCAGTAGTATATCAGCGGGACCAGAGACCCAGTACTTC. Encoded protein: CASSISAGPETQYF.